The 9 T cell receptor beta chains presented below share a single source sample, sequenced in a study of cytomegalovirus exposure and HLA in healthy donors. 60 Vbeta and 13 Jbeta primers were used in PCR. Sequencing was performed with immunoSEQ multiplex PCR; in TCRdb, only in-frame clones are kept and a portion is missing. The profile covers about 150,000 clones, with 65% to 80% appearing a single time and around 13% taken by the ten largest. The sequencing input was PBMCs. The receptors stem from a man between 40 and 49 years old in good health and CMV-seropositive.

In its sample, this clone was seen once. This sequence joins TRBV2 and TRBJ2-1, with 9 positions matching TRBD1. V gave up 8 bases and J gave up 3 bases; unmatched junction bases: 11. CDR1 is SNHLY, CDR2 FYNNEI, per germline. The CDR3 is 16 residues long. The CDR3 DNA is TGTGCCAGCCTAGACAGGGGGTTGCAATACTACAATGAGCAGTTCTTC. Translated, it gives CASLDRGLQYYNEQFF.

The chain uses TRBV7-9 and TRBJ2-3, with D uncertain. V was pared by 5 bases and J by 2 bases, with 5 bases between. The germline V gene encodes CDR1 SEHNR and CDR2 FQNEAQ (reference sequence). The CDR3 covers 12 residues. CDR3 sequence: CASSPDTDTQYF. Here the CDR3 DNA reads TGTGCCAGCAGCCCAGACACAGATACGCAGTATTTT.

This sequence joins TRBV28 and TRBJ2-3; D gene uncertain. Trimming left V 5 bases short and J 2 bases short, with 5 bases between. The CDR3 sequence is 12 residues long. Germline lookup yields CDR1 MDHEN and CDR2 SYDVKM. The CDR3 loop is CASSPYTDTQYF. DNA for the CDR3: TGTGCCAGCAGTCCGTACACAGATACGCAGTATTTT. Looking up the rest from reference TRBV28 and TRBJ2-3 gives the full variable domain: DVKVTQSSRYLVKRTGEKVFLECVQDMDHENMFWYRQDPGLGLRLIYFSYDVKMKEKGDIPEGYSVSREKKERFSLILESASTNQTSMYLCASSPYTDTQYFGPGTRLTVL.

This chain connects TRBV7-2 to TRBJ1-2, with TRBD1 as a possible D gene (5 bases). Trimming shortened V by 5 bases and J by 5 bases, and 12 bases separated the two germline ends. The CDR3 has 13 residues. CDR1 SGHTA and CDR2 FQGNSA come from the germline V gene. In nucleotides, the CDR3 is TGTGCCAGCAGCATCGCTAAGGGGTATGGCTACACCTTC. Translating gives CASSIAKGYGYTF.

V usage is TRBV18 and J usage is TRBJ2-7; 7 positions agree with TRBD2. Trimming at V came to 2 bases and at J to 3 bases, leaving 1 base not matched to a gene. CDR3 length equals 13 residues. The V gene's germline CDR1 is KGHSH and CDR2 LQKENI. The CDR3 is CASSPTSDYEQYF. CDR3 bases: TGTGCCAGCTCACCAACTAGCGACTACGAGCAGTACTTC.

Here the CDR3 reads CASSLPDTDTQYF. CDR3 in DNA: TGTGCCAGCAGCTTGCCAGACACAGATACGCAGTATTTT. J is TRBJ2-3 and V is TRBV5-4; D uncertain. Deletions cut 1 base from V and 2 bases from J, with 5 bases between. The germline V gene has CDR1 SGHNT and CDR2 YYREEE (reference sequence). The CDR3 runs to 13 residues.

This chain connects TRBV19 to TRBJ2-2, with D perhaps TRBD1 (5 bases). This CDR3 comprises 14 residues. V dropped 3 bases and J dropped 3 bases, with 8 bases sitting between them. CDR1 and CDR2 from the germline V gene are LNHDA and SQIVND (reference sequence). CDR3 DNA: TGTGCCAGTAGTATCGGACAATACACCGGGGAGCTGTTTTTT. It yields the protein CASSIGQYTGELFF.

The chain joins TRBV28 to TRBJ2-7, with 9 bases lining up with TRBD2. Per the germline V gene, CDR1 is MDHEN and CDR2 is SYDVKM. J gave up 7 bases and V 3 bases, and 10 bases lay outside the gene matches. This CDR3 region has 15 residues. In nucleotides, the CDR3 is TGTGCCAGCAGTTTGGGGCTAGCGGGATCGGGGGAGCAGTACTTC. Translated, it gives CASSLGLAGSGEQYF.

In regard to this clone: Germline and junction disagree at one end, which may indicate a read error. The CDR3 nucleotides read TGTGCCAGCAGCCAACCAGCTGGGGCCAACGGCCTGACTTTC. Protein product: CASSQPAGANGLTF. The chain joins TRBV14 to TRBJ2-6; D may be TRBD1 (5 bases). The CDR3 contains 14 residues. The germline gives CDR1 SGHDN, CDR2 FVKESK.